Below are 11 T cell receptor beta chains sequenced from a single sample in a study of cytomegalovirus exposure and HLA in healthy donors. It was with 60 Vbeta and 13 Jbeta primers that the PCR ran. The data were produced by immunoSEQ multiplex PCR, yet TCRdb's version contains in-frame clones alone and is incomplete. This sample yields 150,000 to 200,000 clones, of which over 60% are seen a single time; approximately 1.5% belongs to the top ten. Sequences were obtained from PBMCs. The receptor source for this set is a girl between 5 and 17 years old in good health and CMV-seronegative.

This clone was seen a handful of times. This chain links TRBV7-6 with TRBJ1-2, with D perhaps matching TRBD1 (6 bases). V was pared by 4 bases and J by 2 bases, with 14 bases between. The germline CDR1 and CDR2 sequences are SGHVS and FNYEAQ. This CDR3 contains 15 residues. CDR3 sequence: CASSSGAANNYGYTF. DNA of the CDR3: TGTGCCAGCAGCTCAGGGGCCGCGAACAACTATGGCTACACCTTC.

The chain couples TRBV9 to TRBJ1-5; D unresolved. The germline V gene has CDR1 SGDLS and CDR2 YYNGEE. Trimming removed 4 bases from V and 5 bases from J, with 10 bases in between. This CDR3 has 13 amino acids. The CDR3 DNA follows: TGTGCCAGCAGCCCCGTCCCCGATCAGCCCCAGCATTTT. Translation gives CASSPVPDQPQHF.

This clone occurred a few times. V gene TRBV18 combines with J gene TRBJ2-4, with D maybe TRBD2 (5 bases). The germline V gene encodes CDR1 KGHSH and CDR2 LQKENI. V was shortened by 2 bases and J by 9 bases, with 23 bases between the two germline ends. This CDR3 comprises 17 residues. CDR3 DNA: TGTGCCAGCTCACCAGAGAATCCCTTGGCAGAAGGAGGCATTCAGTACTTC. Translating gives CASSPENPLAEGGIQYF. Filled out from reference TRBV18 and TRBJ2-4, the complete variable domain reads NAGVMQNPRHLVRRRGQEARLRCSPMKGHSHVYWYRQLPEEGLKFMVYLQKENIIDESGMPKERFSAEFPKEGPSILRIQQVVRGDSAAYFCASSPENPLAEGGIQYFGAGTRLSVL.

This chain uses TRBV7-3 with TRBJ2-1, with 7 bases fitting TRBD2. The V segment lost 5 bases and the J segment 7 bases; nucleotides outside the gene matches: 2. Germline V gene data show CDR1 as SGHTA and CDR2 as FQGTGA. The length of the CDR3 is 12 residues. The CDR3 spells CASSPGGNEQFF. The CDR3, as DNA: TGTGCCAGCAGCCCGGGGGGTAATGAGCAGTTCTTC.

J is TRBJ2-3 and V is TRBV7-3; D gene ambiguous. This CDR3 has 14 amino acids. Trimming took 3 bases from V and 0 from J, leaving 7 bases between them. Germline CDR1 SGHTA, CDR2 FQGTGA. The CDR3 sequence is CASSFDTSTDTQYF. The CDR3 DNA is TGTGCCAGCAGCTTTGATACTAGCACAGATACGCAGTATTTT.

Turning to this clone: Distinct nucleotide sequences in the sample also encode this CDR3. In DNA form, the CDR3 reads TGTGCCTGGAGAAACAGGGGTAATTCACCCCTCCACTTT. It translates to CAWRNRGNSPLHF. The rearrangement uses TRBV30 and TRBJ1-6; 7 bases match TRBD1. The V gene end was trimmed by 3 bases and the J gene end by 6 bases; junction bases not matched to a gene: 2. The CDR3 runs 13 residues. CDR1 GTSNPN and CDR2 SVGIG come from the germline V gene (reference sequence). Based on the CDR3 plus reference TRBV30 and TRBJ1-6, the full variable domain is SQTIHQWPATLVQPVGSPLSLECTVEGTSNPNLYWYRQAAGRGLQLLFYSVGIGQISSEVPQNLSASRPQDRQFILSSKKLLLSDSGFYLCAWRNRGNSPLHFGNGTRLTVT.

This clone appeared once. The chain carries TRBV2 and TRBJ1-1; D is possibly TRBD1 (6 bases). Trimming stripped 4 bases from V and 4 bases from J, with 13 bases between. Germline V gene lookup returns CDR1 SNHLY and CDR2 FYNNEI. The CDR3 spans 14 residues. The CDR3 region has the DNA TGTGCCAGCAGTGTGATGGAACAGGGCACTGAAGCTTTCTTT. Its translation is CASSVMEQGTEAFF. Looking up the rest from reference TRBV2 and TRBJ1-1 gives the full variable domain: EPEVTQTPSHQVTQMGQEVILRCVPISNHLYFYWYRQILGQKVEFLVSFYNNEISEKSEIFDDQFSVERPDGSNFTLKIRSTKLEDSAMYFCASSVMEQGTEAFFGQGTRLTVV.

V is TRBV6-1 and J is TRBJ2-7, with TRBD2 matching over 10 bases. Germline V CDR1 and CDR2: MNHNS, SASEGT. This CDR3 is built from 14 residues. V lost 8 bases and J lost 0; bases outside the gene matches: 4. The CDR3 nucleotides read TGTGCCAGCTCTTCTAGCGGGAGCTCCTACGAGCAGTACTTC. Residues: CASSSSGSSYEQYF.

The chain carries TRBV5-1 and TRBJ1-2, with a tentative D call TRBD1 (5 bases). Germline loops: CDR1 SGHRS, CDR2 YFSETQ. This CDR3 is built from 14 residues. The germline V and J ends were trimmed by 0 bases and 8 bases, with 14 bases remaining between them. The CDR3 DNA is TGCGCCAGCAGCTTGGGGGGGGAGCTGGAAGGCTACACCTTC. Translated: CASSLGGELEGYTF.

This clone was seen once. This chain links TRBV27 with TRBJ2-7; D perhaps matches TRBD2 (5 bases). V was clipped by 7 bases and J by 5 bases, with 12 bases between them. Germline-derived CDR1 and CDR2 are MNHEY and SMNVEV (reference sequence). This CDR3 is built from 12 residues. The DNA of the CDR3 is TGTGCCAGCACCGGGGTCTACGACGAGCAGTACTTC. Translation gives CASTGVYDEQYF.

Points on this clone: In the same sample, other DNA sequences code for this CDR3. The rearrangement links TRBV5-1 to TRBJ2-7; 8 positions match TRBD2. V shed 2 bases, J shed 2 bases, and the junction held 6 bases outside the gene matches. CDR3 length equals 15 residues. Germline V CDR1 and CDR2: SGHRS, YFSETQ. CDR3 DNA: TGCGCCAGCAGCTTAGTCCCGGGACTAGCCTACGAGCAGTACTTC. Amino acids: CASSLVPGLAYEQYF.